This entry features one TCR beta chain sequence. The clone's antigen remains unknown. No quality values exist for individual bases; no much larger clone is one base distant. This record comes from a study of T cells and Merkel cell carcinoma outcomes (dated by TCRdb to 2020 to 2022). With respect to the entire study: The tumor T-cell repertoire, together with T-cell density, was examined as a predictor of clinical outcome in patients with Merkel cell carcinoma. On the study overall, not on this receptor specifically: According to the report, clinical outcomes in Merkel cell carcinoma patients could be predicted using T-cell density together with features of the T-cell repertoire.

The library was obtained by the immunoSEQ multiplex PCR assay. The clones in this table, taken by TCRdb from immuneACCESS, are in-frame only. Not every clone is retained; where verified, under half of the shortfall comes from an unresolved V gene, and the cause of the rest is unknown. Present in this sample are 15,000 to 25,000 clones, almost 85% of which were seen just once. The biggest ten clones account for 3% to 3.5% of the sample. Samples came from patients with Merkel cell carcinoma. CDR1 and CDR2, looked up from the germline V gene, are SGHRS and YFSETQ. Trimmed from V: 3 bases; trimmed from J: 9 bases; junction bases lacking a gene match: 16. Measured from the cysteine to the phenylalanine, the CDR3 is 17 residues long. Solely the CDR3 DNA is kept, with 51 bases framed from the first base.

The chain was built from TRBV5-1 and TRBJ2-1; 9 central bases correspond to TRBD2. Sequenced: tumor tissue from Merkel cell carcinoma. The TCR sequence derives from a human donor with Merkel cell carcinoma. The CDR3 reads as follows: CASSYIWREGLMVEQFF. The sequence in DNA is TGCGCCAGCAGCTATATCTGGCGGGAGGGCCTCATGGTTGAGCAGTTCTTC. The full variable domain, completed from the reference TRBV5-1 and TRBJ2-1 proteins outside the CDR3, reads KAGVTQTPRYLIKTRGQQVTLSCSPISGHRSVSWYQQTPGQGLQFLFEYFSETQRNKGNFPGRFSGRQFSNSRSEMNVSTLELGDSALYLCASSYIWREGLMVEQFFGPGTRLTVL.